This T cell receptor (beta chain) is drawn from a study of cytomegalovirus exposure and HLA in healthy donors. Study context: In a previous analysis, 117 million unique TCR beta sequences were found from 150 million to 200 million T cells. Early released data had tens of millions of unique TCRs, all coming from HLA-typed donors.

This clone appeared a few times. CDR1 is SGHDN and CDR2 is FVKESK in the germline V gene. The germline V and J ends were trimmed by 4 bases and 6 bases, with 14 bases remaining between them. The CDR3 totals 14 residues. The PCR had 60 Vbeta and 13 Jbeta primers. Clones were read by immunoSEQ multiplex PCR, and TCRdb kept only the in-frame ones, dropping some. The profile shows roughly 170,000 clones, roughly 78% of them singletons. The chain couples TRBV14 to TRBJ2-3; the D gene is possibly TRBD1 (6 bases). The clonotype comes from a woman aged 45-65 years in good health and CMV-seropositive. What was sequenced was PBMCs. CDR3 amino acids: CASSRVTGFDTQYF. In DNA form, the CDR3 reads TGTGCCAGCAGCCGAGTAACAGGGTTCGATACGCAGTATTTT.